This T cell receptor beta chain was sequenced in a study of cytomegalovirus exposure and HLA in healthy donors. PCR used 60 Vbeta primers and 13 Jbeta primers. The method was immunoSEQ multiplex PCR; TCRdb's version includes in-frame clones alone and lacks a portion of them. The table has 240,000 or so clones, about 81% seen once. V lost 3 bases to trimming and J lost 0 bases, with 15 bases between them. CDR3 length: 16 amino acids. Germline CDR1 SGDLS, CDR2 YYNGEE. Study-wide results and limits: Sequences of the TCR beta chain were said to predict the HLA-A and HLA-B alleles of most subjects accurately. Sequencing depth across donors, presence/absence analyses assumed, was roughly uniform.

With regard to this clone: Its antigen remains unknown.

The sequencing sample was made of PBMCs. The chain has TRBV9 and TRBJ1-1; D may be TRBD1 (6 bases). This TCR was recovered from a woman aged 60-70 years in good health and CMV-seropositive. CDR3 DNA: TGTGCCAGCAGCGCCGGACAGACCCAAATGAACACTGAAGCTTTCTTT. Residues: CASSAGQTQMNTEAFF.